The next 9 T cell receptor beta chains were all read from a single sample in a study of blood T cells in healthy people across ages. Primed by a sample-barcoded 5' primer and a J-beta primer mix, a second PCR proceeded for about 6 to 12 cycles. TCRdb recomputed calls from the 5' RACE reads with MiXCR, one row per CDR3 protein. The sample lists about 580,000 distinct CDR3 sequences, around 48% occurring once. The sequencing input was blood. The receptors originated from an elderly man in good health.

The CDR3 loop is CASSLEQGATEAFF. The CDR3 DNA follows: TGTGCCAGCAGTTTAGAACAGGGGGCGACTGAAGCTTTCTTT. V gene TRBV12-3 or TRBV12-4 combines with J gene TRBJ1-1; 9 nucleotides agree with TRBD1. The CDR3 is 14 amino acids. After removal of 1 base from V and 5 bases from J, the junction contained 2 bases not matched to a gene.

This clonotype was seen only a few times. The CDR3 sequence: CSARTPKDQETQYF. DNA for the CDR3: TGCAGTGCTAGAACCCCCAAGGACCAAGAGACCCAGTACTTC. This chain connects TRBV20-1 to TRBJ2-5, with D hard to call. Trimming took 2 bases from V and 0 from J, leaving 10 bases between them. This CDR3 has 14 amino acids. CDR1 is DFQATT and CDR2 is SNEGSKA in the germline V gene (reference sequence).

V gene TRBV5-1 combines with J gene TRBJ1-3; D may be TRBD1 (5 bases). Trimming left V 2 bases short and J 2 bases short, with 8 bases between. CDR3 length equals 14 residues. Per the germline V gene, CDR1 is SGHRS and CDR2 is YFSETQ. The CDR3, as DNA: TGCGCCAGCAGCTTATCAGGGCCTGGAAACACCATATATTTT. Translated: CASSLSGPGNTIYF.

This clonotype is a singleton in its sample. Sequence at one end of the junction differs from germline and may be a read error. This chain uses TRBV7-8 with TRBJ2-3, with TRBD2 matching 9 bases. There are 16 residues in the CDR3. Per the germline V gene, CDR1 is SGHVS and CDR2 is FQNEAQ. The CDR3 loop is CVSSKGLALPTDTQYF. CDR3 DNA: TGTGTCAGCAGCAAGGGACTAGCCCTACCCACAGATACGCAGTATTTT.

The CDR3, as DNA: TGTGCCATCAGTGAGGATCGAACAGGGAGAAGCAATCAGCCCCAGCATTTT. Amino acid sequence: CAISEDRTGRSNQPQHF. The rearrangement links TRBV10-3 to TRBJ1-5; D perhaps matches TRBD1 (6 bases). The CDR3 length is 17 residues. V was pared by 2 bases and J by 1 base, with 15 bases between. The germline V gene has CDR1 ENHRY and CDR2 SYGVKD.

The chain combines TRBV7-9 with TRBJ2-3; maybe TRBD1 (6 bases). Germline CDR1 reads SEHNR; CDR2 reads FQNEAQ (reference sequence). V lost 2 bases and J lost 4, with 10 bases in between. CDR3 length equals 14 residues. CDR3 residues: CASSLSGAADTQYF. The CDR3 nucleotides are TGTGCCAGCAGCTTATCAGGGGCGGCAGATACGCAGTATTTT. The whole variable domain, remainder taken from reference TRBV7-9 and TRBJ2-3, is DTGVSQNPRHKITKRGQNVTFRCDPISEHNRLYWYRQTLGQGPEFLTYFQNEAQLEKSRLLSDRFSAERPKGSFSTLEIQRTEQGDSAMYLCASSLSGAADTQYFGPGTRLTVL.

Only a few counts were recorded for this clonotype. The rearrangement joins TRBV7-2 to TRBJ2-3, with 10 bases fitting TRBD2. CDR3 length: 16 amino acids. With V trimmed by 5 bases and J by 3 bases, 8 bases remained unmatched. Germline-derived CDR1 and CDR2 are SGHTA and FQGNSA. Here the CDR3 reads CASSQTLAGYTDTQYF. The CDR3 DNA reads as TGTGCCAGCAGCCAAACACTAGCGGGATATACAGATACGCAGTATTTT.

The V call is TRBV7-8, the J call TRBJ2-1; 10 bases match TRBD2. Unmatched junction bases numbered 10, after V lost 5 bases and J lost 15 bases. Germline V CDR1 and CDR2: SGHVS, FQNEAQ. This CDR3 has 13 residues. CDR3 DNA: TGTGCCAGCAGCCCCGGCCTAGCGGGAGATCTGTTCTTC. This gives the protein CASSPGLAGDLFF.

Details on this clonotype: This may come from a read error, since a much larger clone is one base off. The rearrangement joins TRBV7-2 to TRBJ2-5; D is perhaps TRBD2 (5 bases). The germline gives CDR1 SGHTA, CDR2 FQGNSA. The CDR3 sequence is 14 residues long. The V end was cut by 1 base, the J end by 0 bases, with 6 bases between. CDR3 in amino acids: CASSLDGNQETQYF. The CDR3 DNA sequence: TGTGCCAGCAGCTTAGACGGGAACCAAGAGACCCAGTACTTC. The variable domain in full, completed from reference TRBV7-2 and TRBJ2-5, reads GAGVSQSPSNKVTEKGKDVELRCDPISGHTALYWYRQSLGQGLEFLIYFQGNSAPDKSGLPSDRFSAERTGGSVSTLTIQRTQQEDSAVYLCASSLDGNQETQYFGPGTRLLVL.